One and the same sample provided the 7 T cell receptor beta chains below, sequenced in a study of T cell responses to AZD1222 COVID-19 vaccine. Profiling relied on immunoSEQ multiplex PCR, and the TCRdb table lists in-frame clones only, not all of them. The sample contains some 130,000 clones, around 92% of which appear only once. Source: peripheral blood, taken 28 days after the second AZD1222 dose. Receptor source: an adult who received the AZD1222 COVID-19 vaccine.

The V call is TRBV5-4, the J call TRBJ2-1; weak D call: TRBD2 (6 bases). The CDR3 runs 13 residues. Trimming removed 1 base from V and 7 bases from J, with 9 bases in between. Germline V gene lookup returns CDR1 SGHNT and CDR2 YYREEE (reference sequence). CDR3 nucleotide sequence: TGTGCCAGCAGCTTGATAAGCGGGAATGAGCAGTTCTTC. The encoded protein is CASSLISGNEQFF.

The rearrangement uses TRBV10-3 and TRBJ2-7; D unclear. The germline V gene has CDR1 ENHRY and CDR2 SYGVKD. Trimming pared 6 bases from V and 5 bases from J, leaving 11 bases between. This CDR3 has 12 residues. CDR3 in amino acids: CAIRGSMDEQYF. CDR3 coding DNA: TGTGCCATCAGGGGCTCCATGGACGAGCAGTACTTC.

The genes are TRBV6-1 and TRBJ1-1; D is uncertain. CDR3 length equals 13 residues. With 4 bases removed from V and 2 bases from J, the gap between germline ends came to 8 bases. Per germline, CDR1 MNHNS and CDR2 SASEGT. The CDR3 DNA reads TGTGCCAGCAGTGGAGCGGGTAACACTGAAGCTTTCTTT. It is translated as CASSGAGNTEAFF.

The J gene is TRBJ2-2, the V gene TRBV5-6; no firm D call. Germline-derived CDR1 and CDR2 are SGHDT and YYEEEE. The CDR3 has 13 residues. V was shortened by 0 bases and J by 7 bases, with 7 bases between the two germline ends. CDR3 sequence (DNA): TGTGCCAGCAGCTTGGGGGGTATCGGGGAGCTGTTTTTT. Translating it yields CASSLGGIGELFF.

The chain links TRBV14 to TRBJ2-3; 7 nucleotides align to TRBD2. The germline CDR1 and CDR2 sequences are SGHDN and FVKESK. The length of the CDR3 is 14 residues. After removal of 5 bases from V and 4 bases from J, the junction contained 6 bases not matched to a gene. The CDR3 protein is CASSSRTRADTQYF. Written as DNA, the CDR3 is TGTGCCAGCAGCTCCCGGACTAGGGCAGATACGCAGTATTTT.

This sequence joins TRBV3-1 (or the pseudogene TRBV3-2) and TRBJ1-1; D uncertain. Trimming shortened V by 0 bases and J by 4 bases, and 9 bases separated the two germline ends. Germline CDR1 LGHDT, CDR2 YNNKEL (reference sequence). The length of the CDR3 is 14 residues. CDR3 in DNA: TGTGCCAGCAGCCAAGAGGGGTATGGCACTGAAGCTTTCTTT. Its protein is CASSQEGYGTEAFF.

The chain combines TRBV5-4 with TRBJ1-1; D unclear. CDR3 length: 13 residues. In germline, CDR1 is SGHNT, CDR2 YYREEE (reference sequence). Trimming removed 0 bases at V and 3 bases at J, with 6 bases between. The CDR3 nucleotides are TGTGCCAGCAGCTTGGCCGCCTACACTGAAGCTTTCTTT. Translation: CASSLAAYTEAFF. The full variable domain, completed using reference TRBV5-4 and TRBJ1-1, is ETGVTQSPTHLIKTRGQQVTLRCSSQSGHNTVSWYQQALGQGPQFIFQYYREEENGRGNFPPRFSGLQFPNYSSELNVNALELDDSALYLCASSLAAYTEAFFGQGTRLTVV.